This T cell receptor beta chain was captured in a study of cytomegalovirus exposure and HLA in healthy donors. Points on this clone: Antigen: not known.

Whole-study findings and limits: In a later analysis, several top co-occurrence clusters appeared linked to parvovirus B19, influenza, CMV and Epstein-Barr virus.

V lost 4 bases to trimming and J lost 1 base; unmatched junction nucleotides: 4. Germline V CDR1 and CDR2: SNHLY, FYNNEI. The CDR3 consists of 16 residues. Primers for the PCR totalled 60 Vbeta and 13 Jbeta. Clones were sequenced by immunoSEQ multiplex PCR, and TCRdb holds only the in-frame ones, with some missing. The sample includes about 190,000 clones, around four fifths of them seen just once. The rearrangement joins TRBV2 to TRBJ2-2, with TRBD2 matching over 9 bases. Sequencing used PBMCs. The receptor comes from a woman aged 50 to 65 in good health and CMV-seropositive. As DNA, the CDR3 is TGTGCCAGCAGTGCTCGGCGGGGGGGGAACACCGGGGAGCTGTTTTTT. It is translated as CASSARRGGNTGELFF. The full variable domain, rest sourced from reference TRBV2 and TRBJ2-2, is EPEVTQTPSHQVTQMGQEVILRCVPISNHLYFYWYRQILGQKVEFLVSFYNNEISEKSEIFDDQFSVERPDGSNFTLKIRSTKLEDSAMYFCASSARRGGNTGELFFGEGSRLTVL.